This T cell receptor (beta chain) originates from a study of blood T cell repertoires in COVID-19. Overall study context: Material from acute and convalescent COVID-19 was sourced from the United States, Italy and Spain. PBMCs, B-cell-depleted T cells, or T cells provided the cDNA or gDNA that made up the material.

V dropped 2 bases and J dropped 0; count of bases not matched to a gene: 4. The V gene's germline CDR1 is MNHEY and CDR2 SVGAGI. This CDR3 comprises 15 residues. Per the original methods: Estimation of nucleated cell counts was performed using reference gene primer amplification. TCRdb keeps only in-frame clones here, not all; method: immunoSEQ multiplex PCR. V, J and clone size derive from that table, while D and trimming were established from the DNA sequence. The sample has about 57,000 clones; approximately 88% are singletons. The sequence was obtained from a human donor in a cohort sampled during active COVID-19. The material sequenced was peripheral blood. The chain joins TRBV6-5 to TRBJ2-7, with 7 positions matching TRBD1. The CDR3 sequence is CASSYGGTASYEQYF. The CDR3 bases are TGTGCCAGCAGTTACGGTGGGACAGCCTCCTACGAGCAGTACTTC.